Listed below are T cell receptor beta chains from one sample, sequenced in a study of control samples from healthy donors and cancer patients. Sequenced by immunoSEQ multiplex PCR; TCRdb stores in-frame clones only, minus some. The sample holds around 140,000 clones, 80% to 95% seen once. Sequencing was performed on blood. Source of these receptors: a man aged 25 to 45 in good health. The CDR3 runs from the conserved cysteine through the conserved F or W. Each record gives: J gene, V gene, clone size, D gene, CDR3 protein, CDR3 DNA. The D gene is left open where the match is weak. The listing skips clone size in some rows; elsewhere it reads once, few, many or a size class.

J gene: TRBJ1-3; V gene: TRBV27; clone size: -; D gene: TRBD1; CDR3 protein: CASSFRGQGNTIYF; CDR3 DNA: TGTGCCAGCAGTTTCAGGGGGCAAGGAAACACCATATATTTT
J gene: TRBJ1-1; V gene: TRBV5-1; clone size: -; D gene: -; CDR3 protein: CASSLGNLGTEAFF; CDR3 DNA: TGCGCCAGCAGCTTGGGTAATTTGGGAACTGAAGCTTTCTTT
J gene: TRBJ2-1; V gene: TRBV6-5; clone size: -; D gene: TRBD2; CDR3 protein: CASSLGLAGPNEQFF; CDR3 DNA: TGTGCCAGCAGTTTGGGACTAGCGGGGCCTAATGAGCAGTTCTTC
J gene: TRBJ1-6; V gene: TRBV6-1; clone size: many; D gene: TRBD1; CDR3 protein: CASSARRPGQGSYNSPLHF; CDR3 DNA: TGTGCCAGCAGTGCCCGACGGCCGGGACAGGGTTCTTATAATTCACCCCTCCACTTT
J gene: TRBJ1-5; V gene: TRBV27; clone size: -; D gene: -; CDR3 protein: CASSPESYNQPQHF; CDR3 DNA: TGTGCCAGCAGTCCCGAAAGTTACAATCAGCCCCAGCATTTT
J gene: TRBJ2-3; V gene: TRBV7-3; clone size: -; D gene: -; CDR3 protein: CASSLVAGASTDTQYF; CDR3 DNA: TGTGCCAGCAGCTTAGTGGCAGGGGCGAGCACAGATACGCAGTATTTT
J gene: TRBJ1-5; V gene: TRBV27; clone size: -; D gene: -; CDR3 protein: CASSLIAGLSNQPQHF; CDR3 DNA: TGTGCCAGCAGTTTAATCGCGGGCTTAAGCAATCAGCCCCAGCATTTT
J gene: TRBJ2-6; V gene: TRBV3-1/TRBV3-2; clone size: -; D gene: -; CDR3 protein: CASSQRQVWANVLTF; CDR3 DNA: TGTGCCAGCAGCCAACGACAGGTCTGGGCCAACGTCCTGACTTTC
J gene: TRBJ1-5; V gene: TRBV28; clone size: -; D gene: -; CDR3 protein: CASKRSVNQPQHF; CDR3 DNA: TGTGCCAGCAAAAGATCAGTTAATCAGCCCCAGCATTTT
J gene: TRBJ2-2; V gene: TRBV3-1/TRBV3-2; clone size: -; D gene: TRBD1; CDR3 protein: CASSHNDRVSTGELFF; CDR3 DNA: TGTGCCAGCAGTCACAACGACAGGGTATCCACCGGGGAGCTGTTTTTT
J gene: TRBJ2-2; V gene: TRBV5-6; clone size: -; D gene: -; CDR3 protein: CASSLKAGGGELFF; CDR3 DNA: TGTGCCAGCAGCTTGAAGGCCGGGGGCGGGGAGCTGTTTTTT
J gene: TRBJ2-1; V gene: TRBV10-1; clone size: few; D gene: -; CDR3 protein: CASSVSGGLMNEQFF; CDR3 DNA: TGCGCCAGCAGTGTTTCCGGGGGGCTGATGAATGAGCAGTTCTTC